The TCR beta chain described here comes from a study of T cells in Graves' hyperthyroidism and ophthalmopathy (dated 2019 in TCRdb). Regarding the study in general: Peripheral blood was sampled at the time of initial diagnosis, prior to any treatment. Prospective prediction of ophthalmopathy was tested in an independent validation cohort of approximately 18 hyperthyroidism patients and 17 patients who later progressed to ophthalmopathy. In more than 5 Graves' hyperthyroidism patients, the study also compared T-cell repertoires from thyroid tissue with T-cell repertoires from blood. A discovery cohort of roughly 96 patients, about 43 with Graves' ophthalmopathy and 57 with stable Graves' hyperthyroidism, was used to find distinguishing TCR V-J signatures. After blood sampling, hyperthyroidism patients were treated with methimazole at a starting dose of 30 mg daily, and ophthalmopathy patients were treated with high-dose intravenous methylprednisolone. The 100 discovery patients were randomly split 7:3 into training and test sets. According to the paper, TCR Vbeta CDR3 sequencing was carried out on 135 peripheral blood samples, which came from approximately 43 ophthalmopathy, about 75 hyperthyroidism and 17 progressor patients. Points the paper makes about the study in general: No statistical method was used to fix the sample size in advance, and group allocation was not hidden from the investigators. Most expanded thyroid clonotypes (frequency above 0.001) were also found in blood, which suggests that blood repertoires may mirror thyroid immune responses. In validation, the model predicted progression to ophthalmopathy a median of roughly six months before onset, with roughly 70% sensitivity and about 72% specificity. A model built on a 13 V-J signature distinguished ophthalmopathy from stable hyperthyroidism, reaching over 85% sensitivity and 81.08% specificity in cross-validation and 80%/75% in testing.

The TCR beta CDR3 regions were amplified from RNA transcripts. The first round of RT-PCR for the TCR CDR3 was performed with the HTBI primer set and the Qiagen OneStep RT-PCR kit. Libraries were constructed in a second round of multiplex PCR, after which size selection and purification were performed. The libraries were sequenced on an Illumina HiSeq2000 using paired-end 100 bp reads. As for the authors' bioinformatics: SOAPnuke was used to process the raw data, removing reads that contained adapters or uncalled bases, had a mean Phred below 15, or lacked an exact match to the constant primer or identifier. COPE v1.2.5 was used to merge the high-quality paired reads, and each unique nucleotide sequence was defined as a clonotype. Clonotypes were aligned to IMGT TRBV, TRBD and TRBJ reference segments using MiTCR v1.1. The analysis was restricted to V-J combinations with a frequency above 0.0001, which together covered roughly 99% of the repertoires. The TCS score was defined as F50 (clonal expansion) divided by E x V (chaos), with BLOSUM62-based TCRdist calculated between CDR3 peptides within each V-J. Welch's t-statistics and random forest reduced 500 to 650 V-J features to roughly 13, which were used in a naive Bayes classifier (R e1071). TCRdb's own reprocessing of the public reads used fastp at Q25 and MiXCR and kept productive beta chains. Identical CDR3 protein sequences are pooled into one entry, listed with their most common genes and DNA. Here the V and J calls rest on TCRdb's processing, not on the authors' analysis. Recorded for this sample are some 500,000 distinct CDR3 sequences; over 13% of them occurred a single time. Of the sample, less than 20% falls within the top ten clones.

CDR3 length: 16 amino acids, cysteine to phenylalanine. Of all the DNA, just the CDR3 is kept, 48 bases in frame from base 1. CDR1 SGHNT and CDR2 YENEEA were looked up in the germline V gene. V and J are trimmed by 6 bases and 5 bases, and the gene matches miss 15 bases of the junction. Stable Graves' hyperthyroidism was defined as the absence of progression to ophthalmopathy over 18 months of follow-up. Hyperthyroidism patients were newly diagnosed, had a disease duration of under 2 months, and were aged 18 to 65 years. The study excluded patients with uncontrolled infections, other autoimmune diseases, pregnancy or lactation. Clinical symptoms, serum thyroxine and TRAb, thyroid ultrasound, and orbital computed tomography formed the basis for the diagnoses. PBMCs were separated from roughly 10 ml of fresh peripheral blood using Ficoll-Paque density gradient centrifugation. Trizol reagent was used to extract total RNA, and RNA quality was then checked on an Agilent 2100 Bioanalyzer.

This clonotype has a count of ten or more. Its antigen is not yet known. No base-level quality is on record; no much larger clone is a single base apart. The source of this sequence is a woman in her late teens or twenties with Graves' hyperthyroidism. Recombination linked TRBV11-3 to TRBJ1-1, with 7 bases in between that match TRBD1. Material for sequencing was blood. The CDR3 region: CASRRQGAGSETEAFF. The nucleotide sequence reads TGTGCCAGCAGACGACAGGGTGCGGGCAGTGAAACTGAAGCTTTCTTT.